The TCR beta chain described here comes from a study of cytomegalovirus exposure and HLA in healthy donors (dated by TCRdb to about 2017). With regard to the full study: An earlier analysis of under 600 of the donors reported more than 250 Gb of sequence data and roughly 100 million unique TCR beta sequences from about 179 million T cells. Besides the first cohort of approximately 710 subjects, a separate validation cohort made up of over a hundred different subjects was used. In a later analysis, previously published TCR beta repertoires from 550 to 750 donors were re-analyzed and high-resolution HLA genotyping was added so that TCR occurrence patterns could be studied. The study was designed to test whether signatures of past pathogen exposure could be identified by cataloging public T cell receptors. Every discovery cohort repertoire had been produced on one sequencing platform. An earlier analysis of several hundred of the donors used high-throughput TCR beta sequencing to judge whether each TCR beta V gene segment behaved as functional or pseudogenic. Of the 300 to 500 genotyped donors, 75% to 85% were placed in the genetic ancestry cluster associated with self-reported Caucasian donors. Among roughly 370 genotyped donors of the cohort, an average of 235,054 unique TCR beta nucleotide sequences were sequenced per donor, roughly 20% of them non-productive. Using immunosequencing, the study profiled T cell repertoires from around 680 subjects and related those repertoires to cytomegalovirus serostatus. Rather than using new phenotypic data, the later analysis identified candidate immune exposures from TCR beta sequences and from how often those sequences occurred across donors. The number of typed donors differed by locus: about 620-640 for A, B, C, DRB1 and DQB1; 500 to 550 for DQA1; over 600 for DPA1; and roughly 490 for DPB1. An early release covering roughly 640 HLA-typed donors comprised about 290 gigabases of sequencing data and tens of millions of unique TCR sequences. The study combined high-throughput TCR immunosequencing, statistical association of individual TCRs with disease status, and machine learning to predict cytomegalovirus infection status. HLA typing covered class I and class II loci at four-digit resolution. Because of strong linkage in the cohort, roughly five DR-DQ haplotypes were treated as single units for association and clustering. Genome-wide SNP genotypes for about 55% of the 666 donors were used in a later genetic analysis, which treated that subset as a discovery cohort. Donor age, sex, ethnicity and CMV serostatus were compiled alongside the repertoire data. Paper-wide results and their limitations: Three of the identified cytomegalovirus-associated TCR beta chains were confirmed in vitro to be specific for cytomegalovirus antigens. Assigning TCR associations to individual alleles was difficult when HLA alleles, especially DR and DQ, strongly co-occurred. In a later analysis, around 15,000 TCR beta sequences were associated with specific HLA alleles at a false discovery rate of 0.05. Because some donors lacked HLA typing at each locus, the association tests relied only on the typed subset. A later genetic analysis reported fewer N-insertions in productive TCRs among donors in an Asian-associated ancestry cluster than the roughly 690-donor mean. An earlier analysis of approximately 500 of the donors showed that most TCR beta V segments appeared in productive rearrangements either about 87% or about 30% of the time, which broadly matched IMGT annotations. Several of the top co-occurrence clusters appeared to be linked to parvovirus B19, influenza, CMV and Epstein-Barr virus, according to a later analysis. A later analysis found that HLA-associated TCR beta chains were more clonally expanded and had lower generation probabilities than equally common non-associated chains. In a later analysis, the rate of TCR association differed among HLA loci, with DRB1 alleles having the most associated TCRs and HLA-C alleles having the fewest. The authors suggested that the approach could potentially be extended to other disease states and immunological phenotypes. The earlier analysis of approximately 560 of the donors excluded some 15 rarely observed V segments, including chromosome 9 orphons, because counts were too low. An association between a missense DCLRE1C variant and V-gene and J-gene trimming of TCR beta chains was found in a later genetic analysis and replicated in an independent cohort. A cluster of highly shared sequence variants was judged likely to be a technical artifact of the sequencing pipeline. Only TCR beta chains were sequenced in this cohort, and the absence of alpha or paired-chain data limited detectable features. A further reported finding was that TCR beta sequences accurately predicted the HLA-A and HLA-B alleles for most subjects in the first cohort. While some public TCRs were present in many individuals, most TCR sequences turned up only very rarely across donors. Roughly uniform sequencing depth across donors was assumed in presence/absence analyses, although this assumption may not hold. The only immune exposure information available for the cohort was CMV serostatus. The study listed 164 TCR beta chains as associated with cytomegalovirus. Correlated functional status among segregating V segments might be attributable to linkage disequilibrium, but an unknown experimental factor could not be ruled out. In a later analysis, most CMV-associated TCR beta chains were found to appear HLA-restricted, with HLA associations seemingly driven largely by CMV exposure. Cytomegalovirus status was reported to be diagnosed by the classifier with high specificity and sensitivity in both the original and validation cohorts.

In total, 500 to 700 healthy bone marrow donors made up the cohort. All cohort members were sampled while nominally healthy, although unrecorded immune exposures were likely present. CMV serostatus was recorded as positive for about 300 and negative for about 50% of the 666 cohort members, whereas no CMV serostatus was recorded for the donor in question. Each donor provided a peripheral blood sample, and peripheral blood mononuclear cells were used for TCR beta sequencing. The Qiagen DNeasy Blood Extraction Kit was used to extract genomic DNA from the blood cell samples. The library was obtained by the immunoSEQ multiplex PCR assay. For the multiplex PCR, a mixture combining 60 forward primers for TCR Vbeta segments and 13 reverse primers for TCR Jbeta segments was used. The CDR3 region of rearranged TCR beta genes was amplified from genomic DNA by a multiplex PCR assay. The Illumina HiSeq System was used to sequence the amplified TCR beta libraries as 87-base-pair reads. The authors' pipeline ran thus. A later analysis tallied around 82 million unique TCR beta chains across the 666 repertoires, and about 12 million of those chains were shared by two or more donors. To remove PCR and sequencing errors, raw reads were error-corrected and collapsed into unique sequences using a nearest-neighbor algorithm that merged closely related sequences. To assign V, D and J gene segments, CDR3 sequences were aligned to IMGT reference sequences. Each retained sequence needed at least a six-nucleotide match to both a V gene segment and a J gene segment. A rearrangement counted as productive if the CDR3 had no stop codons and remained in frame with V and J, and every other rearrangement counted as non-productive. CDR3 was defined according to IMGT convention as the region running from the second conserved V-encoded cysteine to the conserved J-encoded phenylalanine. The earlier analysis of some 540 of the donors excluded any sequence lacking an unambiguous match to a single V gene segment. In an earlier analysis of 587 of the donors, a V segment was called functional when productive rearrangements were above 56.7%, and segregating when the standard deviation between donors exceeded 5%. A statistical classification framework was built to diagnose cytomegalovirus status from the catalog of TCR beta chain sequences. In a later analysis, V and J genes were assigned by comparing TCR nucleotide sequences against IMGT/GENE-DB human TR gene sequences. Using the TCRdist pipeline, a later analysis assigned CDR3 sequences along with most-parsimonious VDJ recombination scenarios. In a later analysis, each TCR beta chain was defined by its CDR3 amino acid sequence together with its V-gene family, and reads lacking a unique V-gene family were excluded. To address suspected cross-contamination and a sequencing artifact, a later analysis removed 450 to 700 highly shared, low-generation-probability nucleotide sequences. In a later analysis, a clonal expansion index for each public chain was calculated from normalized within-repertoire ranks of inferred template counts. In a later analysis, generation probabilities were computed using a VDJ recombination model fitted to out-of-frame rearrangements, and the results were checked against IGoR. A later analysis scored TCR-TCR, TCR-HLA and TCR-CMV co-occurrence with hypergeometric tests, applying a repertoire-size bias correction to TCR pairs. To estimate false discovery rates, a later analysis permuted the HLA or CMV assignments 20 times. In a later analysis, co-occurring TCRs were grouped with DBSCAN, and TCRdist sequence similarity was added when clustering was performed within HLA-allele-positive subsets. Co-occurrence clustering excluded repertoires with fewer than 30,000 or more than 120,000 public chains, plus five with anomalous nucleotide sharing. Imported from immuneACCESS, the table was reduced by TCRdb to in-frame sequences with V and J called. These copies leave out some clones; in studies compared against another copy, an unresolved V gene accounts for under half, and the cause of the remainder is not known. V, J and clone size are taken as reported in that table, and D and trimming were inferred from the DNA itself. The sample table shows more than 90,000 clones, and more than 65% are seen once. The leading ten clones occupy approximately 8.4% of the sample.

As regards this clone: The specificity of this receptor is unknown. Per-nucleotide qualities are absent, and no much larger clonotype sits a single base away.

The receptor was derived from a human donor in good health. The sequenced sample was PBMCs.

Read as DNA, the sequence is TGCAGCGCTGCTCGACGATCAGGGGCTACAGATACGCAGTATTTT. Its translation is CSAARRSGATDTQYF. The receptor chain draws on TRBV29-1 and TRBJ2-3; TRBD1 could be the D gene, as 6 bases match. Including the terminal cysteine and phenylalanine, the CDR3 comprises 15 residues. Only the CDR3 part of the read is kept: 45 bases, read in frame from the first base. As encoded in the germline V gene, CDR1 is SQVTM while CDR2 is ANQGSEA. Trimming at the junction amounts to 7 bases on V and 3 bases on J, and the germline ends lie 20 bases apart.